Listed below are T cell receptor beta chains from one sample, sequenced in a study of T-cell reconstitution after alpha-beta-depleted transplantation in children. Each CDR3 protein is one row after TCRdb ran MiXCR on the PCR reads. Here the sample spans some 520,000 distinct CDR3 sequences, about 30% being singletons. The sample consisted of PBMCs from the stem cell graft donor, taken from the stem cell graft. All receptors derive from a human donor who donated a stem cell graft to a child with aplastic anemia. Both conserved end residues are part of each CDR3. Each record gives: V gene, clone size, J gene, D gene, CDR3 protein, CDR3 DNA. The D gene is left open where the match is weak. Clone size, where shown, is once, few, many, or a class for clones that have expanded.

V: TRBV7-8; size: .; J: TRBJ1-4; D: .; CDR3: CASSLGSTGYGLFF; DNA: TGTGCCAGCAGCTTAGGAAGCACAGGGTATGGACTGTTTTTT
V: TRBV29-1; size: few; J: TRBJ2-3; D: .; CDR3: CSVRGSTDTQYF; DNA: TGCAGCGTTCGAGGGAGCACAGATACGCAGTATTTT
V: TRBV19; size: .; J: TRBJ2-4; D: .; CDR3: CASNQVGGVIQYF; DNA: TGTGCCAGTAACCAGGTGGGGGGAGTCATTCAGTACTTC
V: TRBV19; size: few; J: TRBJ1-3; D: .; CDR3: CASSIEGNSGNTIYF; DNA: TGTGCCAGTAGTATAGAAGGGAACTCTGGAAACACCATATATTTT
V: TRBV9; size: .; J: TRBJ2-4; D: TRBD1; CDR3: CASSVGQGANIQYF; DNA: TGTGCCAGCAGCGTAGGACAGGGGGCTAACATTCAGTACTTC
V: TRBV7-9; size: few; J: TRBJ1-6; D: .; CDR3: CASSLATGLSSPLHF; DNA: TGTGCCAGCAGCTTAGCCACAGGGTTAAGTTCACCCCTCCACTTT
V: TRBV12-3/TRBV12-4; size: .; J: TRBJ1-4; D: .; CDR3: CASSLSGHEKLFF; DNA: TGTGCCAGCAGTTTAAGCGGGCACGAAAAACTGTTTTTT
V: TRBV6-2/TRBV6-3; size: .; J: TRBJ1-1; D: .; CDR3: CASSSLGRSGTEAFF; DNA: TGTGCCAGCAGTTCCTTGGGGAGGTCGGGCACTGAAGCTTTCTTT
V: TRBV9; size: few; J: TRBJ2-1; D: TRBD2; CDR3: CASSLQLAGWANEQFF; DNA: TGTGCCAGCAGCTTACAGCTAGCGGGTTGGGCCAATGAGCAGTTCTTC
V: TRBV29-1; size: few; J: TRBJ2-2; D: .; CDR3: CSVVPHADGELFF; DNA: TGCAGCGTTGTACCCCACGCGGACGGGGAGCTGTTTTTT
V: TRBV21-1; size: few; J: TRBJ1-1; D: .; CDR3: CASSKGDSMNTEAFF; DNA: TGTGCCAGCAGCAAAGGGGACAGCATGAACACTGAAGCTTTCTTT
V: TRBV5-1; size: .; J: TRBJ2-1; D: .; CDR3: CASSWGALSSYNEQFF; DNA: TGCGCCAGCAGCTGGGGCGCATTGAGCTCCTACAATGAGCAGTTCTTC
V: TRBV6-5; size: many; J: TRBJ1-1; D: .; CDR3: CASSLRQGNTEAFF; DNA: TGTGCCAGCAGTTTGAGGCAGGGCAACACTGAAGCTTTCTTT
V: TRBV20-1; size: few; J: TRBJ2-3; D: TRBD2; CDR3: CSARTTSGISTDTQYF; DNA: TGCAGTGCTCGTACGACTAGCGGGATTAGCACAGATACGCAGTATTTT
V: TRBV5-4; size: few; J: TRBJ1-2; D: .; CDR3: CASSRTESNYGYTF; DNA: TGTGCCAGCAGCCGAACAGAGAGCAACTATGGCTACACCTTC
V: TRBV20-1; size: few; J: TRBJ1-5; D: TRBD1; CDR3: CSAPGQSSNQPQHF; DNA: TGCAGTGCTCCGGGACAGTCTAGCAATCAGCCCCAGCATTTT